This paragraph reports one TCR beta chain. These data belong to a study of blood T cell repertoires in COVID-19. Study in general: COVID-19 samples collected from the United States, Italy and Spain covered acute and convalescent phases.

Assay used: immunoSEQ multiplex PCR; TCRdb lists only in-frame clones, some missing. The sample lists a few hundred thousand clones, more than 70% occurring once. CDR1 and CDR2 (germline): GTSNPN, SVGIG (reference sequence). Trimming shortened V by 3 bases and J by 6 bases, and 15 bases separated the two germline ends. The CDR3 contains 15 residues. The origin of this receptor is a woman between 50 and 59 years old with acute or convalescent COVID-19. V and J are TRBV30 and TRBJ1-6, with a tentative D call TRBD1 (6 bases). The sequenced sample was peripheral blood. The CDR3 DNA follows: TGTGCCTGGAGCCCGACAGGTTTGGTTAATTCACCCCTCCACTTT. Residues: CAWSPTGLVNSPLHF.